The 7 T cell receptor beta chains presented below share a single source sample, sequenced in a study of T cell responses to AZD1222 COVID-19 vaccine. Produced via immunoSEQ multiplex PCR; TCRdb's table is partial and in-frame only. The data hold about 170,000 clones, with 85% to 90% observed a single time. The sample in question was peripheral blood, obtained on day 0 of AZD1222 vaccination. The receptors were gathered from an adult in good health.

V is TRBV7-2 and J is TRBJ2-7; no firm D call. The CDR3 is made up of 15 amino acids. V lost 5 bases and J 2 bases, leaving 16 bases between the germline ends. From germline, CDR1 is SGHTA and CDR2 FQGNSA. The CDR3 coding sequence is TGTGCCAGCAGCCCAGAGGCGCTATCCACCTACGAGCAGTACTTC. As protein: CASSPEALSTYEQYF.

The chain uses TRBV3-1 (or the pseudogene TRBV3-2) and TRBJ1-6; D gene uncertain. The germline CDR1 and CDR2 sequences are LGHDT and YNNKEL (reference sequence). Trimming shortened V by 5 bases and J by 12 bases, and 11 bases separated the two germline ends. The CDR3 has 12 amino acids. The CDR3 region is CASSMTRVPLHF. In DNA, the CDR3 is TGTGCCAGCAGCATGACCCGAGTACCCCTCCACTTT.

V gene TRBV7-3 combines with J gene TRBJ2-5; 9 bases fit TRBD2. V shed 4 bases and J 1 base; nucleotides not matched to a gene: 4. There are 15 residues in the CDR3. CDR1 and CDR2 from the germline V gene are SGHTA and FQGTGA. This CDR3 reads CASSSEAGGQETQYF. DNA for the CDR3: TGTGCCAGCAGCTCAGAAGCGGGGGGCCAAGAGACCCAGTACTTC.

The sample holds one count of this clone. V and J are TRBV5-1 and TRBJ1-2; TRBD1 aligns across 8 bases. The CDR3 loop spans 16 amino acids. Per germline, CDR1 SGHRS and CDR2 YFSETQ. Trimming removed 0 bases from V and 0 bases from J; junction bases left unmatched: 4. The CDR3 is CASSLVSGGSNYGYTF. The CDR3 bases are TGCGCCAGCAGCTTGGTCTCAGGGGGCTCTAACTATGGCTACACCTTC.

The chain has TRBV29-1 and TRBJ2-7, with TRBD1 matching 9 bases. The CDR3 is 15 amino acids. Germline V CDR1 and CDR2: SQVTM, ANQGSEA. V was pared by 4 bases and J by 7 bases, with 14 bases of the junction left unmatched. Here the CDR3 reads CSVAPAGTGIQEQYF. The CDR3 nucleotides are TGCAGCGTTGCCCCTGCCGGGACAGGGATTCAGGAGCAGTACTTC.

As to this clone: One end of the junction is discordant with germline, which a read error may explain. The sample contains more than one DNA sequence encoding this CDR3. The chain couples TRBV6-6 to TRBJ1-5; D gene ambiguous. Germline lookup yields CDR1 MNHNY and CDR2 SVGAGI (reference sequence). This CDR3 is 15 amino acids long. The CDR3 spells CASSYSQAPAQPQHF. The CDR3 DNA sequence: TGTGCCAGCAGCTACTCCCAGGCCCCCGCACAGCCCCAGCATTTT.

V usage is TRBV7-6 and J usage is TRBJ2-2, with 9 bases lining up with TRBD1. This CDR3 region has 15 residues. Germline CDR1 SGHVS, CDR2 FNYEAQ. V lost 4 bases and J lost 5; bases outside the gene matches: 5. In DNA form, the CDR3 reads TGTGCCAGCAGCTGGGACAGGGACGAAACCGGGGAGCTGTTTTTT. Its protein product is CASSWDRDETGELFF.